This T cell receptor (beta chain) was recorded in a study of OX40 agonist ivuxolimab in advanced cancers. Overall study context: Prior anti-PD-1, anti-PD-L1 or anti-CTLA-4 therapy did not bar entry, and about 38% had some.

A word on this clone: Antigen specificity is unknown.

The CDR3 contains 14 residues. The trim removed 0 bases at V and 6 bases at J, leaving 2 bases unmatched. Germline V gene sequence: CDR1 SGHRS, CDR2 YFSETQ. Overall study findings and caveats: Mean expanded clone counts were higher in CD8+ than CD4+ T cells.

Data came from immunoSEQ multiplex PCR; TCRdb stores just in-frame clones and leaves some out. The data show under 70,000 clones, 70% to 90% seen once. Patients were excluded for autoimmune disease history or systemic immunosuppression. The chain couples TRBV5-1 to TRBJ2-1, with 8 bases aligning to TRBD1. The material sequenced was CD4+ or CD8+ T cells sorted from blood, taken in a trial of the OX40 agonist ivuxolimab. The clonotype originates from an adult with an advanced solid tumor such as melanoma, head and neck, liver or kidney cancer. CDR3 loop: CASSLGTGSNEQFF. DNA for the CDR3: TGCGCCAGCAGCTTGGGGACAGGGAGCAATGAGCAGTTCTTC. Complete variable domain (other parts from reference TRBV5-1 and TRBJ2-1): KAGVTQTPRYLIKTRGQQVTLSCSPISGHRSVSWYQQTPGQGLQFLFEYFSETQRNKGNFPGRFSGRQFSNSRSEMNVSTLELGDSALYLCASSLGTGSNEQFFGPGTRLTVL.